This T cell receptor beta chain was sequenced for a study of T cell repertoires in breast cancer. The table lists this clonotype with many counts. Primers covering all TCR V genes were used in emulsion RT-PCR on CD8+ T cells. During the second nested PCR, blocking oligonucleotides suppressed genes that were not paired. TCRdb called the emulsion pairing reads again in MiXCR, with one record for every CDR3 protein. The sample yields roughly 39,000 distinct CDR3 sequences, 45% to 50% seen once. CDR3 length: 15 amino acids. The V and J ends lost 7 bases and 2 bases respectively, with 15 bases between them. Looked up from germline, CDR1 is MDHEN and CDR2 is SYDVKM.

Material for sequencing was CD8+ T cells. This TCR was sampled from a pool of human donors with breast cancer or a healthy control (not recorded which). The chain joins TRBV28 to TRBJ1-5, with D maybe TRBD1 (6 bases). The CDR3 DNA is TGTGCCAGCACTTGGGGGACATTTGGCAATCAGCCCCAGCATTTT. Its translation is CASTWGTFGNQPQHF.